This TCR beta chain appears in the sequencing data of a study of cytotoxic CD8 clonotypes in ibrutinib-treated CLL. Losses at the gene ends were 5 bases for V and 7 bases for J; bases not matched to a gene: 5. CDR3 size: 13 residues. Per the germline V gene, CDR1 is SGHRS and CDR2 is YFSETQ. The method was immunoSEQ multiplex PCR; TCRdb's version includes in-frame clones alone and lacks a portion of them. The table has 140,000 or so clones, 70% to 80% seen once. Sequences were derived from PBMCs, sampled after 12 months of ibrutinib treatment. The chain carries TRBV5-1 and TRBJ2-1; 8 bases match TRBD1. The clonotype originates from a human donor with chronic lymphocytic leukemia. CDR3 bases: TGCGCCAGCAGTCAACAGGGGGTTAATGAGCAGTTCTTC. Translating gives CASSQQGVNEQFF.